This TCR beta chain appears in the sequencing data of a study of long-term antiretroviral therapy in people with HIV. Study results and limitations: Within the repertoire, clones expanded before ART were dominant at all time points. All blood samples came from the years 2004 to 2017, possibly under older ART regimens.

Each participant with HIV received care in the United States. About this clone: The target antigen is unknown.

Survey-level resolution applied to immunoSEQ assay v3.0. The sequencing target was about 35,000-55,000 T-cell genomes per sample. Assay: immunoSEQ multiplex PCR; the TCRdb copy retains only in-frame clones and omits some. The sample includes 15,000 to 20,000 clones, roughly 90% of them seen just once. Material: unsorted PBMCs, obtained 0.7 years before starting antiretroviral therapy. The clonotype comes from a middle-aged man with HIV.

In DNA form, the CDR3 reads TGCGCCAGCAGCTCGGTTCCTATAACGGGACAGAACACCGGGGAGCTGTTTTTT. It is translated as CASSSVPITGQNTGELFF. V is TRBV5-1 and J is TRBJ2-2; the D gene is possibly TRBD1 (6 bases). Looked up from germline, CDR1 is SGHRS and CDR2 is YFSETQ. V was shortened by 3 bases and J by 1 base, with 19 bases between the two germline ends. The CDR3 extends over 18 amino acids.